This T cell receptor (beta chain) was documented in a study of CD8+ T cells in alopecia areata. Overall study findings and caveats: Higher clonality and more expanded CD8+ clones appeared in lesional than normal scalp.

CDR3 length equals 14 residues. V shed 4 bases and J shed 5 bases, with 15 bases lying between them. Germline values: CDR1 SNHLY, CDR2 FYNNEI. This clone has just a few counts. Its antigen is currently unknown. TCR sequencing used cDNA made by reverse transcription of extracted RNA. Sequencing used immunoSEQ multiplex PCR; TCRdb keeps in-frame clones, though not all of them. The data show 180,000 or so clones, with over 55% seen just once and over 1.5% held by the top ten. This chain joins TRBV2 and TRBJ2-7; tentative D call: TRBD1 (5 bases). Sequencing was performed on CD4+ T cells sorted from blood, taken at week 0. The TCR originated in a human donor with alopecia areata. As DNA, the CDR3 is TGTGCCAGCAGTGTCTCAGGGTTTTTGGACGAGCAGTACTTC. The encoded protein is CASSVSGFLDEQYF.